The following is a TCR beta chain sequence with its context. Its antigen is not identified. Scientists ran DNA taken from cultured CD4+ T cells through the Oncomine TCR Beta short-read assay for sequencing. Genomic DNA was drawn out of CD4+ T cells grown in culture. Each CDR3 protein is one row after TCRdb ran MiXCR on the PCR reads. The sample holds approximately 9,000 distinct CDR3 sequences, about 66% seen once. These data come from a study of vaccination and CD4 T cells after COVID-19. This CDR3 has 14 amino acids. V lost 0 bases and J 5 bases, leaving 8 bases between the germline ends. The germline V gene encodes CDR1 SGHTA and CDR2 FQGNSA. Treatment denoted: roughly nine-day PBMC culture with coronavirus spike peptide pools or control peptides (ViraFEST assay).

The rearrangement joins TRBV7-2 to TRBJ1-5, with D unclear. Input material: CD4+ T cells from blood, cultured in vitro. The clonotype originates from a human donor who had recovered from COVID-19. The CDR3 reads CASSLAADHQPQHF. CDR3 nucleotides: TGTGCCAGCAGCTTAGCGGCGGATCATCAGCCCCAGCATTTT.